This T cell receptor beta chain was sequenced in a study of T cell responses to AZD1222 COVID-19 vaccine. With regard to this clone: Its antigen is unknown.

This table comes from immunoSEQ multiplex PCR, and its TCRdb copy is limited to in-frame clones, with some not included. The sample has 110,000 to 150,000 clones; around 90% are singletons. Overall study findings and caveats: Spike-specific TCR breadth rose after two AZD1222 doses, and depth rose as well.

The germline V gene has CDR1 WSHSY and CDR2 SAAADI. The CDR3 covers 18 residues. The V and J ends lost 4 bases and 0 bases, in that order; junction bases with no gene match: 10. The clonotype was recovered from an adult who received the AZD1222 COVID-19 vaccine. The V and J genes are TRBV10-2 and TRBJ1-5, with 9 bases matching TRBD1. Sequencing was performed on peripheral blood, taken 28 days after the second AZD1222 dose. The CDR3 region is CASSAPGTGPYSNQPQHF. The DNA for the CDR3 is TGCGCCAGCAGTGCTCCCGGGACAGGGCCTTATAGCAATCAGCCCCAGCATTTT.